Shown below are 20 T cell receptor beta chains from a single sample sequenced in a study of CD8+ T cells in alopecia areata. Documented treatment: oral pan-JAK inhibitor, 5-10 mg twice daily. Extracted RNA was reverse transcribed into cDNA, the sequencing template. Here immunoSEQ multiplex PCR was the method, and the copy in TCRdb shows in-frame clones only, minus some. The sample includes some 88,000 clones, about 44% seen only once; the top ten take roughly 18%. The sequencing used CD8+ T cells sorted from blood, collected at week 24, from a patient treated with tofacitinib. These receptors all stem from a human donor with alopecia areata.

This clone appeared a few times. This chain connects TRBV4-1 to TRBJ1-5; perhaps TRBD1 as D (6 bases). V lost 1 base and J 1 base, leaving 14 bases between the germline ends. The CDR3 has 17 residues. CDR1 and CDR2 from the germline V gene are MGHRA and YSYEKL. CDR3 amino acids: CASSQAPGEVSNQPQHF. DNA for the CDR3: TGCGCCAGCAGCCAAGCCCCAGGGGAGGTGAGCAATCAGCCCCAGCATTTT.

This chain uses TRBV6-1 with TRBJ2-7, with 7 bases that match TRBD1. Unmatched junction bases numbered 4, after V lost 4 bases and J lost 1 base. In germline, CDR1 is MNHNS, CDR2 SASEGT. The length of the CDR3 is 14 residues. The CDR3 DNA sequence: TGTGCCAGCAGTGCCCGGACAGGTTCCTACGAGCAGTACTTC. It is translated as CASSARTGSYEQYF.

V usage is TRBV4-1 and J usage is TRBJ1-5; a weak D match, TRBD1 (6 bases). The CDR3 sequence is 17 residues long. Germline V lookup: CDR1 MGHRA, CDR2 YSYEKL. V was shortened by 1 base and J by 9 bases, with 22 bases between the two germline ends. In DNA form, the CDR3 reads TGCGCCAGCAGCCAAGTAGGAACCGGGACAAGAATTTTGCCCCAGCATTTT. Its protein product is CASSQVGTGTRILPQHF.

This chain uses TRBV7-9 with TRBJ2-5, with D possibly being TRBD1 (5 bases). The CDR3 covers 13 residues. The germline V gene has CDR1 SEHNR and CDR2 FQNEAQ (reference sequence). The ends were cut back, 4 bases at V and 4 bases at J, with 10 bases in the middle. This CDR3 reads CASSSFTGETQYF. In nucleotides, the CDR3 is TGTGCCAGCAGCTCCTTCACAGGAGAGACCCAGTACTTC.

The J gene is TRBJ2-7, the V gene TRBV27, with D perhaps TRBD1 (7 bases). The CDR3 consists of 16 residues. Germline V gene sequence: CDR1 MNHEY, CDR2 SMNVEV (reference sequence). V dropped 0 bases and J dropped 2 bases, with 14 bases sitting between them. The CDR3 sequence is CASSLSGGGLPYEQYF. The CDR3 bases are TGTGCCAGCAGTTTATCTGGAGGGGGCCTCCCCTACGAGCAGTACTTC.

V is TRBV2 and J is TRBJ2-7, with 9 positions matching TRBD2. Trimming took 2 bases from V and 5 from J; bases not matched to a gene: 1. The CDR3 sequence is 13 residues long. Looked up from germline, CDR1 is SNHLY and CDR2 is FYNNEI. The DNA for the CDR3 is TGTGCCAGCAGTGAACTAGCGGGAAACGAGCAGTACTTC. This gives the protein CASSELAGNEQYF.

The V and J genes are TRBV19 and TRBJ2-5; no clear D gene. Germline values: CDR1 LNHDA, CDR2 SQIVND (reference sequence). The CDR3 loop spans 11 amino acids. The V end lost 3 bases, the J end lost 4 bases, and 3 bases lay between the germline ends. This chain's CDR3 is CASSMSETQYF. CDR3 DNA sequence: TGTGCCAGTAGTATGTCAGAGACCCAGTACTTC.

Only a few counts were recorded for this clone. This chain links TRBV5-8 with TRBJ2-7; no firm D call. Per the germline V gene, CDR1 is SGHTS and CDR2 is YDEGEE. V dropped 4 bases and J dropped 2 bases, with 10 bases sitting between them. This CDR3 region has 13 residues. In DNA form, the CDR3 reads TGTGCCAGCAGCGCACTCGGTCCCTACGAGCAGTACTTC. Amino acid sequence: CASSALGPYEQYF.

The rearrangement joins TRBV6-5 to TRBJ2-1; 9 bases map to TRBD1. The germline V gene has CDR1 MNHEY and CDR2 SVGAGI. V gave up 6 bases and J gave up 8 bases; unmatched junction bases: 11. This CDR3 has 15 amino acids. CDR3 sequence reads: CASRSGTGRFHEQFF. For the CDR3, the DNA is TGTGCCAGCAGGTCCGGGACAGGGAGATTCCATGAGCAGTTCTTC.

The CDR3 loop reads CSVSPGPAHEQYF. CDR3 nucleotides: TGCAGCGTCTCTCCGGGGCCGGCCCACGAGCAGTACTTC. The rearrangement uses TRBV29-1 and TRBJ2-7, with D perhaps assigned TRBD1 or TRBD2 (5 bases each). Germline CDR1 is SQVTM and CDR2 is ANQGSEA. The ends were cut back, 6 bases at V and 5 bases at J, with 17 bases in the middle. This CDR3 comprises 13 residues.

This clone was observed a handful of times. The chain recombines TRBV5-1 with TRBJ2-1; D is unresolved. Trimming removed 5 bases at V and 6 bases at J, with 6 bases between. CDR3 length: 11 residues. The V gene's germline CDR1 is SGHRS and CDR2 YFSETQ. In DNA, the CDR3 is TGCGCCAGCAGTTCCCTCAATGAGCAGTTCTTC. It encodes CASSSLNEQFF.

This clone came up a few times. DNA of the CDR3: TGTGCCACCAGCAGAGAGGCGGCCCCGGGCGAGCAGTACTTC. Translated, it gives CATSREAAPGEQYF. V gene TRBV15 combines with J gene TRBJ2-7; D call uncertain. The germline V gene has CDR1 LNHNV and CDR2 YYDKDF (reference sequence). V dropped 0 bases and J dropped 6 bases, with 12 bases sitting between them. The length of the CDR3 is 14 residues.

The chain uses TRBV7-9 and TRBJ1-4; D ambiguous. This CDR3 has 14 amino acids. Per the germline V gene, CDR1 is SEHNR and CDR2 is FQNEAQ (reference sequence). Trimming removed 7 bases at V and 8 bases at J, with 17 bases between. The CDR3 sequence: CASTHGSFGEKLFF. In DNA, the CDR3 is TGTGCCAGCACCCACGGGTCCTTTGGGGAAAAACTGTTTTTT.

This chain connects TRBV13 to TRBJ2-3; TRBD1 agrees at 8 bases. J gave up 5 bases and V 4 bases, and 8 bases lay outside the gene matches. This CDR3 is 15 amino acids long. CDR1 PRHDT and CDR2 FYEKMQ come from the germline V gene (reference sequence). The CDR3 loop reads CASSSKDREIDTQYF. CDR3 coding DNA: TGTGCCAGCAGCTCAAAGGACAGGGAGATAGATACGCAGTATTTT. Variable domain in full (rest from reference TRBV13 and TRBJ2-3): AAGVIQSPRHLIKEKRETATLKCYPIPRHDTVYWYQQGPGQDPQFLISFYEKMQSDKGSIPDRFSAQQFSDYHSELNMSSLELGDSALYFCASSSKDREIDTQYFGPGTRLTVL.

The chain joins TRBV9 to TRBJ2-5; D possibly corresponds to TRBD2 (5 bases). Germline values: CDR1 SGDLS, CDR2 YYNGEE. V dropped 4 bases and J dropped 5 bases, with 12 bases sitting between them. This CDR3 comprises 13 residues. CDR3 loop: CASSTRGEETQYF. For the CDR3, the DNA is TGTGCCAGCAGCACACGGGGAGAGGAGACCCAGTACTTC. Variable domain in full (rest from reference TRBV9 and TRBJ2-5): DSGVTQTPKHLITATGQRVTLRCSPRSGDLSVYWYQQSLDQGLQFLIQYYNGEERAKGNILERFSAQQFPDLHSELNLSSLELGDSALYFCASSTRGEETQYFGPGTRLLVL.

The gene calls are TRBV19 and TRBJ2-1; D is unresolved. V was cut by 3 bases and J by 2 bases, with 2 bases left in between. The CDR3 covers 12 residues. Germline assignment: CDR1 LNHDA and CDR2 SQIVND (reference sequence). The CDR3 spells CASSIPYNEQFF. DNA for the CDR3: TGTGCCAGTAGTATCCCCTACAATGAGCAGTTCTTC.

V gene TRBV7-9 combines with J gene TRBJ2-3; TRBD2 is a possible D gene (5 bases). V lost 5 bases, J lost 0 bases, and 12 bases lay in between. From germline, CDR1 is SEHNR and CDR2 FQNEAQ (reference sequence). The CDR3 runs 15 residues. The chain's CDR3 is CASSGPGGSTDTQYF. The CDR3 DNA sequence: TGTGCCAGCAGCGGCCCAGGCGGGAGCACAGATACGCAGTATTTT. The variable domain in full, with the rest retrieved from reference TRBV7-9 and TRBJ2-3, is DTGVSQNPRHKITKRGQNVTFRCDPISEHNRLYWYRQTLGQGPEFLTYFQNEAQLEKSRLLSDRFSAERPKGSFSTLEIQRTEQGDSAMYLCASSGPGGSTDTQYFGPGTRLTVL.

The V call is TRBV6-6, the J call TRBJ1-5, with a tentative D call TRBD1 (5 bases). Trimming removed 8 bases from V and 7 bases from J, with 18 bases in between. Germline V gives CDR1 MNHNY, CDR2 SVGAGI (reference sequence). There are 14 residues in the CDR3. The CDR3 is CASALIGEGQPQHF. CDR3 nucleotides: TGTGCCAGCGCCCTAATAGGTGAGGGGCAGCCCCAGCATTTT.

This clone came up a few times. This chain joins TRBV14 and TRBJ2-1; D gene uncertain. This CDR3 comprises 12 residues. V lost 1 base to trimming and J lost 10 bases, with 8 bases between them. From germline, CDR1 is SGHDN and CDR2 FVKESK. This chain's CDR3 is CASSQGRVEQFF. CDR3 bases: TGTGCCAGCAGCCAAGGCCGAGTGGAGCAGTTCTTC.

This clone was counted between two and nine times. The V and J genes are TRBV29-1 and TRBJ2-1; the D gene could be TRBD1 or TRBD2 (5 bases each). The CDR3 totals 11 residues. V lost 7 bases and J lost 2, with 6 bases in between. CDR1 and CDR2 from the germline V gene are SQVTM and ANQGSEA. CDR3 nucleotides: TGCAGCGGGGACGCCTACAATGAGCAGTTCTTC. This sequence encodes CSGDAYNEQFF.